A selection of T cell receptor beta chains follows, all from one sample in a study of blood T cell dynamics during melanoma immunotherapy. The data were produced by immunoSEQ multiplex PCR, yet TCRdb's version contains in-frame clones alone and is incomplete. Of some 13,000 clones in the sample, roughly 94% were seen once. Sequencing used effector memory CD8+ T cells from blood, obtained from a patient treated with checkpoint blockade. These receptor sequences come from a human donor with melanoma. The CDR3 runs from the conserved cysteine through the conserved F or W. The D gene is left open where the match is weak. Size values are once, few and many counts, or a class for expanded clones, and some rows have none.

13 | . | TRBJ1-4 | TRBV7-9 | . | CASSPTGWEKLFF | TGTGCCAGCAGCCCTACAGGGTGGGAAAAACTGTTTTTT
15 | . | TRBJ1-1 | TRBV6-5 | . | CASSYGVFRSEEAFF | TGTGCCAGCAGTTACGGCGTGTTCCGCTCAGAAGAGGCTTTCTTT
13 | TRBD2 | TRBJ2-1 | TRBV5-1 | . | CASSKSSGRAVFF | TGCGCCAGCAGCAAGTCTAGCGGGAGGGCCGTTTTCTTC
16 | . | TRBJ1-3 | TRBV11-2 | . | CASSLGNSTSGNTIYF | TGTGCCAGCAGCTTGGGGAACAGCACCTCTGGAAACACCATATATTTT
12 | . | TRBJ1-2 | TRBV2 | . | CASLFLTGGYTF | TGTGCCAGCCTTTTTTTGACCGGTGGCTACACCTTC
18 | TRBD2 | TRBJ2-5 | TRBV5-1 | . | CASSLRSGLAGGRETQYF | TGCGCCAGCAGCTTGAGGTCGGGACTAGCGGGAGGAAGAGAGACCCAGTACTTC
12 | . | TRBJ1-2 | TRBV19 | few | CATTTGTAGYTF | TGTGCCACGACTACCGGGACCGCTGGCTACACCTTC
15 | TRBD1 | TRBJ1-5 | TRBV10-2 | once | CASSSGGGSNQPQHF | TGCGCCAGCAGTTCAGGGGGTGGTAGCAATCAGCCCCAGCATTTT
15 | TRBD1 | TRBJ2-7 | TRBV9 | . | CASSVTGGDAYGQYF | TGTGCCAGCAGCGTCACAGGGGGCGATGCCTACGGGCAGTACTTC
14 | TRBD2 | TRBJ2-7 | TRBV6-5 | . | CASSSEAGTYEQYF | TGTGCCAGCAGTTCCGAAGCGGGAACGTACGAGCAGTACTTC
12 | . | TRBJ2-5 | TRBV30 | once | CAWEDNQETQYF | TGTGCCTGGGAGGACAACCAAGAGACCCAGTACTTC
16 | . | TRBJ2-1 | TRBV4-1 | . | CASSAVPVNNWDEQFF | TGCGCCAGCAGCGCTGTACCGGTAAATAACTGGGATGAGCAGTTCTTC
14 | . | TRBJ2-7 | TRBV27 | . | CASRPGQGVGEQYF | TGTGCCAGCAGGCCTGGCCAGGGCGTAGGCGAGCAGTACTTC
13 | TRBD1 | TRBJ2-7 | TRBV29-1 | . | CSVNRDSPYEQYF | TGCAGCGTTAACCGGGACAGCCCCTACGAGCAGTACTTC
13 | . | TRBJ1-1 | TRBV5-4 | . | CASSLWGNTEAFF | TGTGCCAGCAGCTTGTGGGGGAACACTGAAGCTTTCTTT
16 | . | TRBJ2-1 | TRBV19 | . | CASSIEGRQAWDEQFF | TGTGCCAGTAGTATAGAAGGGAGACAGGCCTGGGATGAGCAGTTCTTC
12 | . | TRBJ1-2 | TRBV19 | few | CASNTGMSGYTF | TGTGCCAGTAACACAGGGATGTCTGGCTACACCTTC
17 | . | TRBJ1-1 | TRBV7-6 | . | CASSPDIGQGSNTEAFF | TGTGCCAGCAGCCCCGATATCGGGCAGGGGTCGAACACTGAAGCTTTCTTT
16 | . | TRBJ2-5 | TRBV28 | . | CASSLFRDDLQETQYF | TGTGCCAGCAGTTTATTTCGGGACGACCTCCAAGAGACCCAGTACTTC
14 | . | TRBJ2-7 | TRBV19 | once | CASSIVGTAYEQYF | TGTGCCAGTAGTATAGTAGGGACGGCCTACGAGCAGTACTTC
15 | . | TRBJ1-2 | TRBV5-4 | . | CASSSPQGGGYGYTF | TGTGCCAGCAGCTCCCCACAGGGAGGGGGCTATGGCTACACCTTC